These T cell receptor beta chains were read from a single sample in a study of blood T cells in healthy people across ages. TCRdb recomputed calls from the 5' RACE reads with MiXCR, one row per CDR3 protein. This sample yields around 1.5 million distinct CDR3 sequences, of which about 40% are seen a single time; roughly 7.7% belongs to the top ten. The sequenced sample was blood. The receptors originated from a woman aged 18-29 years in good health. CDR3s include the opening cysteine and the closing phenylalanine or tryptophan. Each record gives: D gene, V gene, J gene, clone size, CDR3 DNA, CDR3 protein. D genes are given only for firm matches. Where a row states a size, it is once, few, many or the class of an expanded clone; other rows omit it.

.	TRBV25-1	TRBJ2-7	few	TGTGCCAGCGGCCCCCGCGGTTCCTCCTACGAGCAGTACTTC	CASGPRGSSYEQYF
.	TRBV9	TRBJ2-1	.	TGTGCCAGCAGCGCAGCGTGTACAGGCTCCTACAATGAGCAGTTCTTC	CASSAACTGSYNEQFF
.	TRBV2	TRBJ2-3	.	TGTGCCAGCAGTGCAGGACGCGAAGATACGCAGTATTTT	CASSAGREDTQYF
TRBD1	TRBV5-1	TRBJ1-1	few	TGCGCCAGCAGCAGAGGACAGGGAACTGAAGCTTTCTTT	CASSRGQGTEAFF
TRBD1	TRBV20-1	TRBJ2-1	.	TGCAGTGCTCCCCCGTCGGGGCAGGGGGCCGGGAATGGGCAGTTCTTC	CSAPPSGQGAGNGQFF
.	TRBV7-2	TRBJ2-1	few	TGTGCCAGCAGCTTAGATCCCCCATACAATGAGCAGTTCTTC	CASSLDPPYNEQFF
TRBD1	TRBV4-1	TRBJ1-2	.	TGCGCCAGCGGCCAAGACCCCGGACAGGACCATAACTATGGCTACACCTTC	CASGQDPGQDHNYGYTF
TRBD1	TRBV20-1	TRBJ2-7	.	TGCAGTGCTTTTCCCGGGACAGGTTCCTACAATGAGCAGTACTTC	CSAFPGTGSYNEQYF
TRBD2	TRBV5-1	TRBJ2-1	few	TGCGCCAGCAGCCCCGGGGGAGGGCCCTCACCCAATGAGCAGTTCTTC	CASSPGGGPSPNEQFF
.	TRBV18	TRBJ1-1	.	TGTGCCAGCTCACCTGCGACACCAGGGCTCGCTGAAGCTTTCTTT	CASSPATPGLAEAFF
.	TRBV30	TRBJ2-3	.	TGTGCCTGGAGTGCGGATACGCAGTATTTT	CAWSADTQYF
.	TRBV27	TRBJ1-5	.	TGTGCCAGCAGTCCATCGGACGGGGGGAGCAATCAGCCCCAGCATTTT	CASSPSDGGSNQPQHF
TRBD2	TRBV6-1	TRBJ2-1	.	TGTGCCAGCAGAGAGAGCGGGGGGTACAATGAGCAGTTCTTC	CASRESGGYNEQFF
.	TRBV30	TRBJ1-2	few	TGTGCCTGGATCTCCGGGACACTTGTCAGCTACACCTTC	CAWISGTLVSYTF
.	TRBV27	TRBJ1-1	.	TGTGCCAGCAGTTTACTGTTGGGACGGGGCACTGAAGCTTTCTTT	CASSLLLGRGTEAFF
TRBD2	TRBV7-9	TRBJ2-7	many	TGTGCCAGCAGCTTGCTAGCGGGAGCCCTTGAGTACGAGCAGTACTTC	CASSLLAGALEYEQYF
TRBD2	TRBV7-9	TRBJ2-1	.	TGTGCCAGCAGCCCCTGGACTAGCGATGAGCAGTTCTTC	CASSPWTSDEQFF
.	TRBV7-9	TRBJ2-7	.	TGTGCCAGCAGCTCTTCTGACGGGACGGCGAACTACGAGCAGTACTTC	CASSSSDGTANYEQYF
TRBD2	TRBV20-1	TRBJ2-1	.	TGCAGTGCAAAAAGACTAGCGGGGACATCAAGCTCCTACAATGAGCAGTTCTTC	CSAKRLAGTSSSYNEQFF
.	TRBV15	TRBJ2-3	.	TGTGCCACCAGCAGAGATCAGGCGGGCACAGATACGCAGTATTTT	CATSRDQAGTDTQYF
TRBD2	TRBV20-1	TRBJ2-2	.	TGCAGTGCTGGCCCGGGGGGGCATAACACCGGGGAGCTGTTTTTT	CSAGPGGHNTGELFF
.	TRBV4-1	TRBJ1-1	few	TGCGCCAGCAGCCAAGCTTCACAGAACACTGAAGCTTTCTTT	CASSQASQNTEAFF
.	TRBV12-3/TRBV12-4	TRBJ1-2	.	TGTGCCAGCAGCTCAAGGGCCGCGTATGGCTACACCTTC	CASSSRAAYGYTF
.	TRBV29-1	TRBJ1-1	few	TGCAGCGTGCACGGGGGGGGTTGGAACACTGAAGCTTTCTTT	CSVHGGGWNTEAFF
.	TRBV6-2/TRBV6-3	TRBJ1-5	.	TGTGCCAGCACCTACCCCGGACAGCAATCAGCCCAGCATTTT	CASTYPGQQSAQHF
.	TRBV20-1	TRBJ1-3	.	TGCAGTGCTCCCTTTCCCGGCCGAACTGGAAACACCATATATTTT	CSAPFPGRTGNTIYF
.	TRBV5-1	TRBJ2-7	.	TGCGCCAGCAGCTACATGACGGGGGACTACGAGCAGTACTTC	CASSYMTGDYEQYF
.	TRBV20-1	TRBJ2-3	few	TGCAGTGCTAGAGGGGGCCTTGGGGCTAGATACACAGATACGCAGTATTTT	CSARGGLGARYTDTQYF
.	TRBV10-2	TRBJ1-2	.	TGCGCCAGCAGTGAAGGGCCCGCAGACTATGGCTACACCTTC	CASSEGPADYGYTF
.	TRBV7-2	TRBJ1-4	.	TGTGCCAGCAGCTTAGGCAAGGGGCCTACTAATGAAAAACTGTTTTTT	CASSLGKGPTNEKLFF
.	TRBV29-1	TRBJ1-1	few	TGCAGCGGCAGGAACACTGAAGCTTTCTTT	CSGRNTEAFF
TRBD1	TRBV29-1	TRBJ1-4	.	TGCAGCTTCTCCAACCCGACGACAGGGGGTTCAGGAAAACTGTTTTTT	CSFSNPTTGGSGKLFF
.	TRBV12-3/TRBV12-4	TRBJ1-4	.	TGTGCCAGCAGTTTAGCTCTGCCCTGGACACAGAATGAAAAACTGTTTTTT	CASSLALPWTQNEKLFF
.	TRBV5-1	TRBJ2-7	.	TGCGCCAGCAGCACCCAGGGCCGCACGGACCTCTACGAGCAGTACTTC	CASSTQGRTDLYEQYF
.	TRBV12-5	TRBJ1-3	.	TGTGCTAGTGGTTTGGACCCGCCCGCGCGCTCTGGAAACACCATATATTTT	CASGLDPPARSGNTIYF
.	TRBV5-1	TRBJ2-7	once	TGCGCCAGCAGCGCCGACAGTACCTACGAGCAGTACTTC	CASSADSTYEQYF
TRBD1	TRBV5-1	TRBJ2-5	.	TGCGCCAGCAGTACCGGACAGGGGGTCCAAGAGACCCAGTACTTC	CASSTGQGVQETQYF
.	TRBV11-2	TRBJ2-1	few	TGTGCCAGCAGCCGCCCCGGGGGCCCCTACAATGAGCAGTTCTTC	CASSRPGGPYNEQFF
.	TRBV7-9	TRBJ1-1	.	TGTGCCAGCAGCTCGAGCCTGGGCCTTCCGAACACTGAAGCTTTCTTT	CASSSSLGLPNTEAFF
.	TRBV13	TRBJ2-3	few	TGTGCCAGCAGCTTACGAAGAAACACAGATACGCAGTATTTT	CASSLRRNTDTQYF
TRBD2	TRBV12-3/TRBV12-4	TRBJ2-3	few	TGTGCCACCATAGCGGGACTCACAGATACGCAGTATTTT	CATIAGLTDTQYF
TRBD2	TRBV12-3/TRBV12-4	TRBJ2-3	.	TGTGCCAGCAGTTTACATCTAGCGGGGGGGCAGAGGGGAGATACGCAGTATTTT	CASSLHLAGGQRGDTQYF
.	TRBV28	TRBJ2-7	few	TGTGCCAGCAGTTGCCGATGGGGGGGCTCGGATGAGCAGTACTTC	CASSCRWGGSDEQYF
TRBD1	TRBV6-5	TRBJ1-4	few	TGTGCCAGCAGTCGGGGACAGGCGGAGGAAAAACTGTTTTTT	CASSRGQAEEKLFF
TRBD1	TRBV6-5	TRBJ2-3	few	TGTGCCAGCGGTAGGGACAGGAGGGCCGGCACAGATACGCAGTATTTT	CASGRDRRAGTDTQYF
TRBD2	TRBV6-2/TRBV6-3	TRBJ2-3	.	TGTGCCAGCAGACAACTAGCGGGCGGCCGGACAGATACGCAGTATTTT	CASRQLAGGRTDTQYF
TRBD2	TRBV28	TRBJ2-1	once	TGTGCCAGCAAAGGTAGCGGGGGGGACAATGAGCAGTTCTTC	CASKGSGGDNEQFF
.	TRBV12-3/TRBV12-4	TRBJ2-7	many	TGTGCCAGCAGTTTGGGAGTGAGCTCCTACGAGCAGTACTTC	CASSLGVSSYEQYF
.	TRBV20-1	TRBJ1-5	.	TGCAGTGCTAGGAGCCCGACAGGTAGCAATCAGCCCCAGCATTTT	CSARSPTGSNQPQHF
TRBD1	TRBV29-1	TRBJ2-7	many	TGCAGCGTCGAGGACAGGGTGGACTACGAGCAGTACTTC	CSVEDRVDYEQYF
TRBD2	TRBV5-1	TRBJ2-1	.	TGCGCCAGCAGCTTGGTGCTAGCGGCCTACAATGAGCAGTTCTTC	CASSLVLAAYNEQFF